What follows describes a single T cell receptor (beta chain). One end of the junction varies from germline; a read error may be responsible. The sample belongs to a study of metastatic and nonmetastatic thyroid tumors. Across the study: Patients with malignant and benign thyroid disease provided blood and tumor or nodule tissue, whose repertoires were compared.

The CDR3 runs 14 residues. Germline CDR1 and CDR2: GTSNPN and SVGIG (reference sequence). No treatment had been given to any patient before thyroid surgery. Original processing notes: A distant-metastasis classifier for papillary thyroid cancer was built using CDR3 differences across clinicopathological groups. TCRdb reprocessed the PCR reads via MiXCR. TCRdb, not the authors, supplied the V and J calls. The data show approximately 90,000 clones, 8.6% seen once. The chain joins TRBV30 to TRBJ2-3; either TRBD1 or TRBD2 may supply D (7 bases each). The sequence derives from a female donor with papillary thyroid cancer or a benign thyroid nodule (not recorded which). Some clones in this sample may be carry-over from other donors' samples. Sequencing was done on a sample of blood. CDR3 loop: CASRGGISKDTQYF. CDR3 nucleotides: TGTGCCTCCAGGGGGGGAATAAGCAAAGATACGCAGTATTTT. The full variable domain, completed using reference TRBV30 and TRBJ2-3, is SQTIHQWPATLVQPVGSPLSLECTVEGTSNPNLYWYRQAAGRGLQLLFYSVGIGQISSEVPQNLSASRPQDRQFILSSKKLLLSDSGFYLCASRGGISKDTQYFGPGTRLTVL.